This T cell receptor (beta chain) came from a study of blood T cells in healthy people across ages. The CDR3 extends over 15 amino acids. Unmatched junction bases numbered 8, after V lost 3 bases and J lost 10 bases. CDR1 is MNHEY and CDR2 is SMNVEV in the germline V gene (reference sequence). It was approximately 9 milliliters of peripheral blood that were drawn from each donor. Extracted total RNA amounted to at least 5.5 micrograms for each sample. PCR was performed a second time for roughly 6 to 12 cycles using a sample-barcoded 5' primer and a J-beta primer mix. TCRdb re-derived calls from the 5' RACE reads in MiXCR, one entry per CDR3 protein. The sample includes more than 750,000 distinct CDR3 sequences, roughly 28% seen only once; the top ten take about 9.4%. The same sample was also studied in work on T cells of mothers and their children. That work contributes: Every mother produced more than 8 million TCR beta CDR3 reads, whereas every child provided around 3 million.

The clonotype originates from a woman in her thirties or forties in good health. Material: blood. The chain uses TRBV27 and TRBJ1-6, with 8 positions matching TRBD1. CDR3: CASSLGDRRGSPLHF. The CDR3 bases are TGTGCCAGCAGTTTGGGGGACAGGCGCGGGTCACCCCTCCACTTT.